What follows describes a single TCR beta chain. No patient escaped relapse after autologous stem cell transplantation, and brentuximab vedotin exposure varied. This record belongs to a study of PD-1 blockade in classical Hodgkin lymphoma. In germline, CDR1 is ENHRY, CDR2 SYGVKD. Trimming took 3 bases from V and 9 from J; bases not matched to a gene: 3. CDR3 length: 13 amino acids. Produced via immunoSEQ multiplex PCR; TCRdb's table is partial and in-frame only. Counted here are 80,000 to 100,000 clones, roughly 92% occurring once; the ten biggest clones make up 2.8%. The input for sequencing was peripheral blood mononuclear cells (PBMCs), taken at baseline. This chain links TRBV10-3 with TRBJ2-7, with 12 nucleotides matching TRBD2. The receptor was derived from a human donor with classical Hodgkin lymphoma. The CDR3 here is CAISELAGGAQYF. The CDR3 DNA is TGTGCCATCAGTGAACTAGCGGGAGGCGCGCAGTACTTC.